The clone carrying this T cell receptor beta chain was counted between two and nine times. Its antigen is currently unknown. This CDR3 is built from 14 residues. V was trimmed by 3 bases and J by 1 base, leaving 10 bases between them. Germline values: CDR1 KGHSH, CDR2 LQKENI. The data originate from a study of CD8 T cells in ankylosing spondylitis. Findings of the study overall: A motif of 7 to 9 highly homologous TCR beta variants was seen as apparently characteristic of ankylosing spondylitis blood. The disease-linked clones had a CD8+ phenotype and low blood frequencies.

A single record per CDR3 protein comes from TCRdb applying MiXCR to the 5' RACE reads. The data contain 200,000 or so distinct CDR3 sequences, around 25% of them seen just once; the ten biggest clones take up about 6.9%. The sequenced sample consisted of blood, either unsorted or a sorted T cell fraction (not recorded which). This sequence originates from a male donor with ankylosing spondylitis or in good health (not recorded which). The genes are TRBV18 and TRBJ2-7; D is ambiguous. The CDR3 region has the DNA TGTGCCAGCTCACCTATGACGGATTCCTACGAGCAGTACTTC. It codes for CASSPMTDSYEQYF.